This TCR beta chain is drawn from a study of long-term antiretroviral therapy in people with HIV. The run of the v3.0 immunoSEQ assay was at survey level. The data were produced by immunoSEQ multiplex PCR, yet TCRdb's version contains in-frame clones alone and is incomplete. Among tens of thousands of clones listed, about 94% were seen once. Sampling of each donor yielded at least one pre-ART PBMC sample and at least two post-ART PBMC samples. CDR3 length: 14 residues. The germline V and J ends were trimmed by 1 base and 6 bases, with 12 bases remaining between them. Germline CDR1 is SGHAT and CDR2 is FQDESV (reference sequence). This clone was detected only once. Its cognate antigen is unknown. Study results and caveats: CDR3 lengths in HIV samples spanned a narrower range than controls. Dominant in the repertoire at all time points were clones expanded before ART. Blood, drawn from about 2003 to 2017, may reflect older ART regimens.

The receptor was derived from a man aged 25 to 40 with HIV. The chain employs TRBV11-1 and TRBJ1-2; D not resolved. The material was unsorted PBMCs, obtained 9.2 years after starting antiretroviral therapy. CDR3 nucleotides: TGTGCCAGCAGCTTAGAGGATACCTGGGATGGCTACACCTTC. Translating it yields CASSLEDTWDGYTF.